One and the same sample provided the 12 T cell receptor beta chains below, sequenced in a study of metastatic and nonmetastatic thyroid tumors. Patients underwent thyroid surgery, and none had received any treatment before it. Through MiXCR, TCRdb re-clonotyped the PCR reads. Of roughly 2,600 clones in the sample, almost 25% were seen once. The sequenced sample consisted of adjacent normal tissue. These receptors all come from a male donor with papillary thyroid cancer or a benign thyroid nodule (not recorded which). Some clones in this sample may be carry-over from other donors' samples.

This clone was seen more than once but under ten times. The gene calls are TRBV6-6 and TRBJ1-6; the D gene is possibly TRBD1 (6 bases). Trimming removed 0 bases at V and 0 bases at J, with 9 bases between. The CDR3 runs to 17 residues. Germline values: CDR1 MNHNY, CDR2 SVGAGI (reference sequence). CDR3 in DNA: TGTGCCAGCAGTTACTCGAGGGGGAGCTCCTATAATTCACCCCTCCACTTT. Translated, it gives CASSYSRGSSYNSPLHF.

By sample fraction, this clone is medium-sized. CDR3 nucleotide sequence: TGTGCCAGCAGCTTAAGAGGCGGGGCCCAACCCGGGGACGAGCAGTACTTC. Translation: CASSLRGGAQPGDEQYF. The chain employs TRBV7-9 and TRBJ2-7, with D possibly being TRBD2 (6 bases). Germline V lookup: CDR1 SEHNR, CDR2 FQNEAQ (reference sequence). Trimming removed 2 bases at V and 5 bases at J, with 22 bases between. The CDR3 is made up of 17 amino acids.

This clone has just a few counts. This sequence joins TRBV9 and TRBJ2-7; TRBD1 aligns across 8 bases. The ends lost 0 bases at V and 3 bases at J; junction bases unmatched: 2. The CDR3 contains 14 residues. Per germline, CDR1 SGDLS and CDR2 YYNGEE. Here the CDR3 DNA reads TGTGCCAGCAGCGTAGGGACAGGGATCTACGAGCAGTACTTC. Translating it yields CASSVGTGIYEQYF.

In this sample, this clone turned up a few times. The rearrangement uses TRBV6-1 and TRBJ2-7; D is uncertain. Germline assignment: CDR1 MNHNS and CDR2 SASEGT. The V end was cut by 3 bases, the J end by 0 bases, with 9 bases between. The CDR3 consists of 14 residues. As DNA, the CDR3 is TGTGCCAGCAGTGAGAGAGGACGCTCCTACGAGCAGTACTTC. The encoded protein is CASSERGRSYEQYF.

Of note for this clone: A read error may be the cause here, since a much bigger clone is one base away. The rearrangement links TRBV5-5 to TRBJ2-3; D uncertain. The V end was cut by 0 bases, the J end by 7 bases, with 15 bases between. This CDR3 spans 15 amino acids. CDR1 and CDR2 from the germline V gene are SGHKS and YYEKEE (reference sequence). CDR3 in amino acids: CASSLALWRTYTQYF. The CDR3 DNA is TGTGCCAGCAGCTTGGCCCTGTGGAGAACATATACGCAGTATTTT.

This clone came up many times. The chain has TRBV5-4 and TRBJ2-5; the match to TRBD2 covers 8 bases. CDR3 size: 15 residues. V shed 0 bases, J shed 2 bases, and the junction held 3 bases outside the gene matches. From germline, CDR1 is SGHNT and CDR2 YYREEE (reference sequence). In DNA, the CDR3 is TGTGCCAGCAGCTTGGTTATAGCGGGACAAGAGACCCAGTACTTC. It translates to CASSLVIAGQETQYF. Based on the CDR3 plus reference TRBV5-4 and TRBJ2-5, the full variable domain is ETGVTQSPTHLIKTRGQQVTLRCSSQSGHNTVSWYQQALGQGPQFIFQYYREEENGRGNFPPRFSGLQFPNYSSELNVNALELDDSALYLCASSLVIAGQETQYFGPGTRLLVL.

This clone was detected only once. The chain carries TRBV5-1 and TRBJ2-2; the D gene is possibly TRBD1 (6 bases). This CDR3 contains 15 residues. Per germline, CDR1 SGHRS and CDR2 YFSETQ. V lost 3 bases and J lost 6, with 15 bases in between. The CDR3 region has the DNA TGCGCCAGCAGCTACCCGGACAGTCTTCCCGGGGAGCTGTTTTTT. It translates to CASSYPDSLPGELFF.

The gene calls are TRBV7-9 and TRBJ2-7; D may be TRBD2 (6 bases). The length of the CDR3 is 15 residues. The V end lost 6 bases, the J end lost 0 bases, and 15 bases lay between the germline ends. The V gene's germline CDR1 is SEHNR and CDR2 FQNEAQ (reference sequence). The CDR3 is CASSQVGGSSYEQYF. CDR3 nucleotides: TGTGCCAGCAGTCAAGTCGGGGGAAGCTCCTACGAGCAGTACTTC.

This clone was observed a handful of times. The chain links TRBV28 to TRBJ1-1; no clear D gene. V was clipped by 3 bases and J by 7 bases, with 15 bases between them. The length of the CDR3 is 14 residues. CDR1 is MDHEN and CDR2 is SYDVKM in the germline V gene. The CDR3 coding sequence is TGTGCCAGCAGTTTTGGGGTGGACCGCCTTGAAGCTTTCTTT. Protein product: CASSFGVDRLEAFF.

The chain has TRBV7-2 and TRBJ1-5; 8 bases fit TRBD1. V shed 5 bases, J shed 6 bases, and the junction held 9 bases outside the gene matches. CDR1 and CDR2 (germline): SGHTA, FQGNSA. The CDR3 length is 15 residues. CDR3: CASSHRQGMSQPQHF. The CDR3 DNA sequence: TGTGCCAGCAGCCACCGACAGGGGATGAGTCAGCCCCAGCATTTT.

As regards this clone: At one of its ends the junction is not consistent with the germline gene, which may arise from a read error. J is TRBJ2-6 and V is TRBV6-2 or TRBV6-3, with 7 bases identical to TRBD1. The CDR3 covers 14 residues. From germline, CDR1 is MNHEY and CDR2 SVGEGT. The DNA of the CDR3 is TGTGTCAGCCGCACAGGGGCAGGGGCCAACCTCCTGACTTTC. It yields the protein CVSRTGAGANLLTF.

This CDR3 is CASSAGSGGYTF. The CDR3 DNA reads as TGTGCCAGCAGCGCGGGGTCGGGTGGCTACACCTTC. The V call is TRBV5-6, the J call TRBJ1-2; D remains unclear. Trimming removed 4 bases from V and 7 bases from J, with 11 bases in between. This CDR3 is 12 amino acids long. Germline CDR1 SGHDT, CDR2 YYEEEE.